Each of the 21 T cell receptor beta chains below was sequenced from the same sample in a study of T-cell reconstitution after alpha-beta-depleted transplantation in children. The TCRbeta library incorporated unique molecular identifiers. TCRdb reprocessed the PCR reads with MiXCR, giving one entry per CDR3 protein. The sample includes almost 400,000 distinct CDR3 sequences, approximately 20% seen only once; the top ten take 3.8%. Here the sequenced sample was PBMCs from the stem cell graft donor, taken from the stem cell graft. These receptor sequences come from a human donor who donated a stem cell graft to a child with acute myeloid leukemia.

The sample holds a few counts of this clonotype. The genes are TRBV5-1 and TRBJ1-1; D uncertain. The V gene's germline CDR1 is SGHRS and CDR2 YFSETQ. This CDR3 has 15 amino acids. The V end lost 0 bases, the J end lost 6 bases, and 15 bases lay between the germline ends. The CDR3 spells CASSLVPGRASEAFF. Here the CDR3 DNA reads TGCGCCAGCAGCTTGGTTCCGGGGAGAGCGTCTGAAGCTTTCTTT.

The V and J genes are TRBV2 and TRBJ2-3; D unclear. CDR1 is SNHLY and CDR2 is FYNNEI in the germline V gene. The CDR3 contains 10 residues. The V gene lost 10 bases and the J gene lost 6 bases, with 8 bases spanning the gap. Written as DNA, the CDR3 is TGTGCCACTAAAACCGATACGCAGTATTTT. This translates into CATKTDTQYF.

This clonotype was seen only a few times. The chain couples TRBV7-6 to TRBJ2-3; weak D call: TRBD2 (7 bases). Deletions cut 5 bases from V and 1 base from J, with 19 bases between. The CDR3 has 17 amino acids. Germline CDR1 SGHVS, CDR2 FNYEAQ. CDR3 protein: CASSQGGLSLGTDTQYF. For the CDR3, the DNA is TGTGCCAGCAGCCAAGGGGGACTATCATTAGGCACAGATACGCAGTATTTT. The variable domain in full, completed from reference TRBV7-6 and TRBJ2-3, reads GAGVSQSPRYKVTKRGQDVALRCDPISGHVSLYWYRQALGQGPEFLTYFNYEAQQDKSGLPNDRFSAERPEGSISTLTIQRTEQRDSAMYRCASSQGGLSLGTDTQYFGPGTRLTVL.

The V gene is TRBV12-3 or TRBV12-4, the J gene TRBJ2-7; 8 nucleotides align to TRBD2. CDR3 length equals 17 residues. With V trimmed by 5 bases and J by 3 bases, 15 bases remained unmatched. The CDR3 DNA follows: TGTGCCAGCAGTAATCCCAAAACTAGCGGAAGAAGCTACGAGCAGTACTTC. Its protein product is CASSNPKTSGRSYEQYF.

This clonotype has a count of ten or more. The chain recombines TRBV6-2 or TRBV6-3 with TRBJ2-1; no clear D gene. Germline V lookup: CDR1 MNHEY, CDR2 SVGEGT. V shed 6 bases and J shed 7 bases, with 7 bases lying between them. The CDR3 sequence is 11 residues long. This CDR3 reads CASRKRNEQFF. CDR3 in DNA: TGTGCCAGCAGGAAGCGTAATGAGCAGTTCTTC.

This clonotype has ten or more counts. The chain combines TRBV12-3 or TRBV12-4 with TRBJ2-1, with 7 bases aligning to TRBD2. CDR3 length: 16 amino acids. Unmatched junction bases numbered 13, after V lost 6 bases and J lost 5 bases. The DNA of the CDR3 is TGTGCCAGCAGCCGAGTGGGTATGGCGGGAGACAATGAGCAGTTCTTC. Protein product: CASSRVGMAGDNEQFF.

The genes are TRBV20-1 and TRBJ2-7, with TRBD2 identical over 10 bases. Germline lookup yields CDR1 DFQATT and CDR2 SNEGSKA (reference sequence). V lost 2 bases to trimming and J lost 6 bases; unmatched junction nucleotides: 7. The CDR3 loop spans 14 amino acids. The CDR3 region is CSARRQREGLEQYF. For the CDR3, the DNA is TGCAGTGCTAGACGTCAGCGGGAGGGCCTCGAGCAGTACTTC.

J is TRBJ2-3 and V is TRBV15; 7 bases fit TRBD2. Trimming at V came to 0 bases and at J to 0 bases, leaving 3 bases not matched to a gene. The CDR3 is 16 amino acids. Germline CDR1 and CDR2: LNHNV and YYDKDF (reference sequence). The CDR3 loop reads CATSRDLAESTDTQYF. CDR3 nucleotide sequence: TGTGCCACCAGCAGAGATCTAGCGGAGAGCACAGATACGCAGTATTTT.

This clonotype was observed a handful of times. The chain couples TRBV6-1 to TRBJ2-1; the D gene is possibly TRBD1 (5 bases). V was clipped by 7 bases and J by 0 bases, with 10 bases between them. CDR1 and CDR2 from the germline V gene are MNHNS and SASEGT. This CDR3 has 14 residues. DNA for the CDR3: TGTGCCAGCACTGGGGCCTACTCCTACAATGAGCAGTTCTTC. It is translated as CASTGAYSYNEQFF.

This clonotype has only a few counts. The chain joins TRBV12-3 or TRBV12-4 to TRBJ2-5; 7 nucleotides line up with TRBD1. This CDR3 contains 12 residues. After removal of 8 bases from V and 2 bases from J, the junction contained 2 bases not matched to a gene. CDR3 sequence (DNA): TGTGCCAGCCGCAGGGGGCAAGAGACCCAGTACTTC. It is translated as CASRRGQETQYF.

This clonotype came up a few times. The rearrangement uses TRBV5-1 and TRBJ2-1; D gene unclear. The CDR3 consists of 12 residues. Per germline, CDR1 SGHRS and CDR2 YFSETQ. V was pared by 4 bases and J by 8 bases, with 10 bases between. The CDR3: CASSAPGDEQFF. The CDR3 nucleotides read TGCGCCAGCAGCGCCCCTGGGGATGAGCAGTTCTTC.

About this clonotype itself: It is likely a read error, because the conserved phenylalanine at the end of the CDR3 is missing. The CDR3 DNA reads as TGTGCCAGCAGTTTAAGGGGGGCCCACGAGCAGTACCTC. Translation: CASSLRGAHEQYL. The chain recombines TRBV12-3 or TRBV12-4 with TRBJ2-7; D could derive from TRBD1 or TRBD2 (6 bases each). The CDR3 is 13 residues long. V lost 2 bases to trimming and J lost 5 bases, with 10 bases between them.

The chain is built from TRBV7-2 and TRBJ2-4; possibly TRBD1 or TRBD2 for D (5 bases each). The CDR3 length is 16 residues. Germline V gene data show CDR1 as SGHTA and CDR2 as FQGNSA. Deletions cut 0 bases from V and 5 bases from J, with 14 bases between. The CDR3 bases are TGTGCCAGCAGCTTAGCCCCAGGGAGATCGGAAAACATTCAGTACTTC. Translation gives CASSLAPGRSENIQYF.

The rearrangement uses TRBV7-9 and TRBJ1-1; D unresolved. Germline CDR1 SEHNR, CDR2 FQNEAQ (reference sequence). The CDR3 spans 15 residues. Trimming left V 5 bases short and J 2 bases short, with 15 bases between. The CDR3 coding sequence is TGTGCCAGCAGCCCAACTCGGCCTTCTAACACTGAAGCTTTCTTT. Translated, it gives CASSPTRPSNTEAFF.

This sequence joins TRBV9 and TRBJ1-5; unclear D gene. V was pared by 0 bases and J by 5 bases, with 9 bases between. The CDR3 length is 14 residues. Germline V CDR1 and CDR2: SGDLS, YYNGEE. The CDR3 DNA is TGTGCCAGCAGCGTAGAGGGTGGCGATCAGCCCCAGCATTTT. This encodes CASSVEGGDQPQHF.

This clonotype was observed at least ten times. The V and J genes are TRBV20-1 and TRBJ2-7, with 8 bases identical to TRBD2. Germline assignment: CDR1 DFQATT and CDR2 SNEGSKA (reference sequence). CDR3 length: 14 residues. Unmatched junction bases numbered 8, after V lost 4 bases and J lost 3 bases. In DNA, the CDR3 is TGCAGTGCTAAAACCGGGACTAGATACTACGAGCAGTACTTC. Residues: CSAKTGTRYYEQYF.

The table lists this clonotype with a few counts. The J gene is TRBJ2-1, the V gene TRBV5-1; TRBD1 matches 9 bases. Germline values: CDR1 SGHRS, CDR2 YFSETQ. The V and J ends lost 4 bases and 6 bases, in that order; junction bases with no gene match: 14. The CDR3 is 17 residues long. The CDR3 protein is CASSGTRDRERFNEQFF. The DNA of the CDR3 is TGCGCCAGCAGCGGAACCCGGGACAGGGAGAGGTTCAATGAGCAGTTCTTC.

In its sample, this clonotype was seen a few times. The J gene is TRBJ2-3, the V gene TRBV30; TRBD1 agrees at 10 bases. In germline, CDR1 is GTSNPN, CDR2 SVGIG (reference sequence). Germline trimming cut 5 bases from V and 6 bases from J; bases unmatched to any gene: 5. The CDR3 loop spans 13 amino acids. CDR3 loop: CAWDRGRQDTQYF. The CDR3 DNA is TGTGCCTGGGACAGGGGGCGCCAGGATACGCAGTATTTT.

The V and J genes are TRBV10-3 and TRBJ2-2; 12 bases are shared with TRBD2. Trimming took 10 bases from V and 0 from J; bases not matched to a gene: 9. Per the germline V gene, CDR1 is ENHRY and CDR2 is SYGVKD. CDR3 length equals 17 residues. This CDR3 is CATASSGRASNTGELFF. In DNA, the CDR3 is TGTGCCACCGCCTCTAGCGGGAGGGCCTCGAACACCGGGGAGCTGTTTTTT.

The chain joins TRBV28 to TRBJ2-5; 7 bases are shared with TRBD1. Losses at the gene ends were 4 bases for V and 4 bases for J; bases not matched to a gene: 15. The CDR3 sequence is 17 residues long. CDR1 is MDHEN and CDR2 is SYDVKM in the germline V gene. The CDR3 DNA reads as TGTGCCAGCAGTTGGGTTGCCTTACAGGGGTATGGAGAGACCCAGTACTTC. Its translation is CASSWVALQGYGETQYF.

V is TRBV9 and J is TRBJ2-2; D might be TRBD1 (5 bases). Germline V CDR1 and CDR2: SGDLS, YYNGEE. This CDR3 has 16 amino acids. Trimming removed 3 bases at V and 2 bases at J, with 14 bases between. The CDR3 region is CASSGTFPSNTGELFF. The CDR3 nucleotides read TGTGCCAGCAGCGGGACATTTCCCTCCAACACCGGGGAGCTGTTTTTT.